A single sample is the source of the 23 T cell receptor beta chains below, sequenced in a study of Tregs in tolerant kidney transplant recipients. The method was immunoSEQ multiplex PCR; TCRdb's version includes in-frame clones alone and lacks a portion of them. Of about 60,000 clones in the sample, 80% to 95% are singletons; the top ten hold approximately 11%. The sequencing here drew on CD8+ T cells from blood, taken before the transplant. Receptor source: a human donor who received a combined kidney and bone marrow transplant.

The chain uses TRBV27 and TRBJ1-5; TRBD1 might be the D (5 bases). The CDR3 runs to 14 residues. V lost 6 bases and J lost 7, with 16 bases in between. CDR1 is MNHEY and CDR2 is SMNVEV in the germline V gene (reference sequence). The CDR3 sequence: CASSHGGDFQPQHF. CDR3 nucleotide sequence: TGTGCCAGCAGCCATGGGGGGGACTTCCAGCCCCAGCATTTT.

The chain carries TRBV4-3 and TRBJ2-5, with 13 bases fitting TRBD2. CDR1 LGHNA and CDR2 YSLEER come from the germline V gene. Germline trimming cut 0 bases from V and 4 bases from J; bases unmatched to any gene: 14. The CDR3 spans 20 residues. CDR3 sequence reads: CASSQEGLAGAPPGRETQYF. The CDR3, as DNA: TGCGCCAGCAGCCAAGAAGGACTAGCGGGAGCTCCCCCCGGACGAGAGACCCAGTACTTC.

The table lists this clone with a count of one. This chain links TRBV7-6 with TRBJ2-7; possible D gene TRBD1, 6 bases. Germline V CDR1 and CDR2: SGHVS, FNYEAQ. V lost 4 bases and J lost 7, with 14 bases in between. The CDR3 has 13 amino acids. As DNA, the CDR3 is TGTGCCAGCAGCTGGGACAACTTGGGGGAGCAGTACTTC. Translation gives CASSWDNLGEQYF.

The V and J genes are TRBV19 and TRBJ1-1; 7 nucleotides align to TRBD1. J lost 4 bases, V lost 3 bases, and 5 bases had no gene match. The CDR3 consists of 14 residues. CDR1 is LNHDA, CDR2 SQIVND, per germline (reference sequence). The CDR3 region is CASSIIQGSTEAFF. CDR3 DNA: TGTGCCAGTAGTATTATACAGGGGAGCACTGAAGCTTTCTTT.

The chain employs TRBV5-4 and TRBJ2-7; D is possibly TRBD1 (5 bases). There are 17 residues in the CDR3. Trimming removed 2 bases from V and 4 bases from J, with 22 bases in between. Germline V lookup: CDR1 SGHNT, CDR2 YYREEE (reference sequence). The CDR3 is CASSFDKGIGFTYEQYF. CDR3 DNA: TGTGCCAGCAGCTTCGATAAGGGGATTGGGTTCACTTACGAGCAGTACTTC.

The chain joins TRBV9 to TRBJ1-2; 9 positions agree with TRBD1. The germline gives CDR1 SGDLS, CDR2 YYNGEE. V lost 4 bases to trimming and J lost 6 bases; unmatched junction nucleotides: 13. The CDR3 is 16 amino acids. CDR3 sequence (DNA): TGTGCCAGCAGCCCGCACCCCGTGGACAGGGGCGATGGCTACACCTTC. Its protein is CASSPHPVDRGDGYTF.

The chain employs TRBV6-6 and TRBJ2-1; 8 positions agree with TRBD1. Germline values: CDR1 MNHNY, CDR2 SVGAGI (reference sequence). The CDR3 contains 15 residues. The trim removed 2 bases at V and 3 bases at J, leaving 3 bases unmatched. CDR3 in DNA: TGTGCCAGCAGTTACGGGACAGGTTTCTACAATGAGCAGTTCTTC. Its protein product is CASSYGTGFYNEQFF.

This chain uses TRBV7-9 with TRBJ2-7; D is unclear. V dropped 2 bases and J dropped 3 bases, with 5 bases sitting between them. The germline V gene encodes CDR1 SEHNR and CDR2 FQNEAQ (reference sequence). This CDR3 contains 12 residues. CDR3: CASSLIHYEQYF. The CDR3 DNA reads as TGTGCCAGCAGCTTAATTCACTACGAGCAGTACTTC.

The rearrangement links TRBV2 to TRBJ2-3; D may be TRBD1 (7 bases). This CDR3 region has 16 residues. V was pared by 1 base and J by 5 bases, with 16 bases between. The germline CDR1 and CDR2 sequences are SNHLY and FYNNEI. The CDR3 DNA is TGTGCCAGCAGTGAAGGAGCAGGGGGGATCGTAGATACGCAGTATTTT. It yields the protein CASSEGAGGIVDTQYF. The full variable domain, rest sourced from reference TRBV2 and TRBJ2-3, is EPEVTQTPSHQVTQMGQEVILRCVPISNHLYFYWYRQILGQKVEFLVSFYNNEISEKSEIFDDQFSVERPDGSNFTLKIRSTKLEDSAMYFCASSEGAGGIVDTQYFGPGTRLTVL.

This chain links TRBV12-5 with TRBJ2-1; 12 bases match TRBD2. CDR3 length: 18 amino acids. Germline V lookup: CDR1 LGHNT, CDR2 FRNRAP. J gave up 1 base and V 0 bases, and 4 bases lay outside the gene matches. The CDR3 sequence: CASGLVRTSGESYNEQFF. The DNA for the CDR3 is TGTGCTAGTGGTTTGGTACGGACTAGCGGGGAATCCTACAATGAGCAGTTCTTC.

The chain links TRBV7-3 to TRBJ2-1, with TRBD2 matching 7 bases. Per germline, CDR1 SGHTA and CDR2 FQGTGA. V was clipped by 4 bases and J by 7 bases; unmatched bases: 1. This CDR3 has 12 amino acids. Written as DNA, the CDR3 is TGTGCCAGCAGCTGGGGGGGGAATGAGCAGTTCTTC. The encoded protein is CASSWGGNEQFF.

The chain carries TRBV2 and TRBJ1-2, with D hard to call. Germline V gives CDR1 SNHLY, CDR2 FYNNEI. The CDR3 consists of 16 residues. Trimming took 7 bases from V and 1 from J, leaving 19 bases between them. This CDR3 reads CASTFSVGRNNYGYTF. Here the CDR3 DNA reads TGTGCCAGCACCTTCTCGGTGGGGAGGAATAACTATGGCTACACCTTC. Drawing the rest from reference TRBV2 and TRBJ1-2, the complete variable domain is EPEVTQTPSHQVTQMGQEVILRCVPISNHLYFYWYRQILGQKVEFLVSFYNNEISEKSEIFDDQFSVERPDGSNFTLKIRSTKLEDSAMYFCASTFSVGRNNYGYTFGSGTRLTVV.

The V call is TRBV9, the J call TRBJ2-1; 14 bases map to TRBD2. Per the germline V gene, CDR1 is SGDLS and CDR2 is YYNGEE. With 4 bases clipped from V and 7 bases from J, the junction kept 10 bases outside the gene matches. The CDR3 totals 17 residues. For the CDR3, the DNA is TGTGCCAGCAGCCCTCGGAGACTAGCGGGGGGGCCAAATGAGCAGTTCTTC. As protein: CASSPRRLAGGPNEQFF.

V gene TRBV7-9 combines with J gene TRBJ2-1; D may be TRBD1 (6 bases). Germline V lookup: CDR1 SEHNR, CDR2 FQNEAQ (reference sequence). The CDR3 is 13 residues long. The germline V and J ends were trimmed by 5 bases and 6 bases, with 11 bases remaining between them. In DNA, the CDR3 is TGTGCCAGCAGCCCCCCAGGGGTCAATGAGCAGTTCTTC. This gives the protein CASSPPGVNEQFF.

The gene calls are TRBV27 and TRBJ2-1, with TRBD1 matching over 8 bases. The CDR3 extends over 15 amino acids. The V gene's germline CDR1 is MNHEY and CDR2 SMNVEV (reference sequence). V shed 3 bases and J 5 bases; nucleotides not matched to a gene: 6. The CDR3 sequence is CASSLGTGGHNEQFF. For the CDR3, the DNA is TGTGCCAGCAGTTTGGGGACAGGTGGACACAATGAGCAGTTCTTC.

The J gene is TRBJ1-2, the V gene TRBV7-2; 7 bases fit TRBD1. The CDR3 runs to 17 residues. V lost 2 bases to trimming and J lost 0 bases; unmatched junction nucleotides: 9. The germline CDR1 and CDR2 sequences are SGHTA and FQGNSA. This CDR3 reads CASSLLSTTGPNYGYTF. CDR3 DNA sequence: TGTGCCAGCAGCTTACTCAGTACGACAGGGCCTAACTATGGCTACACCTTC. Full variable domain (missing parts from reference TRBV7-2 and TRBJ1-2): GAGVSQSPSNKVTEKGKDVELRCDPISGHTALYWYRQSLGQGLEFLIYFQGNSAPDKSGLPSDRFSAERTGGSVSTLTIQRTQQEDSAVYLCASSLLSTTGPNYGYTFGSGTRLTVV.

This sequence joins TRBV7-2 and TRBJ1-2, with D possibly matching TRBD1 (6 bases). Trimming shortened V by 0 bases and J by 4 bases, and 15 bases separated the two germline ends. The CDR3 is 16 residues long. CDR1 and CDR2 (germline): SGHTA, FQGNSA. The CDR3 loop is CASSLAGGGYSYGYTF. The CDR3 DNA follows: TGTGCCAGCAGCTTAGCGGGGGGGGGCTATAGCTATGGCTACACCTTC.

Relative to its sample, this clone is medium-sized. The chain joins TRBV13 to TRBJ1-1, with unresolved D. Germline lookup yields CDR1 PRHDT and CDR2 FYEKMQ (reference sequence). This CDR3 contains 14 residues. V lost 0 bases, J lost 1 base, and 6 bases lay in between. The CDR3 DNA is TGTGCCAGCAGCTTAGGTCCAGAGAACACTGAAGCTTTCTTT. It translates to CASSLGPENTEAFF.

The CDR3 bases are TGTGCCAGCAGTTGGAACCGGGACTCATCCTACGAGCAGTACTTC. This sequence encodes CASSWNRDSSYEQYF. V is TRBV7-2 and J is TRBJ2-7, with D possibly TRBD2 on 6 matching bases. The CDR3 totals 15 residues. V lost 6 bases and J lost 1, with 16 bases in between. Germline lookup yields CDR1 SGHTA and CDR2 FQGNSA.

The rearrangement links TRBV12-5 to TRBJ2-1, with D maybe TRBD2 (5 bases). Trimming pared 5 bases from V and 7 bases from J, leaving 18 bases between. Germline values: CDR1 LGHNT, CDR2 FRNRAP. This CDR3 has 15 amino acids. The DNA of the CDR3 is TGTGCTAGTGGTGAAGGGTTTACATGGGAGAATGAGCAGTTCTTC. Protein product: CASGEGFTWENEQFF.

This clone was counted a few times. V and J are TRBV4-1 and TRBJ2-1; D not resolved. This CDR3 is 15 amino acids long. Between the trimmed V and J ends, which lost 0 bases and 2 bases, there was a span of 8 bases. Per germline, CDR1 MGHRA and CDR2 YSYEKL. The CDR3 coding sequence is TGCGCCAGCAGCCAAGAGGCAAGTACCTACAATGAGCAGTTCTTC. Translated, it gives CASSQEASTYNEQFF.

This chain uses TRBV12-5 with TRBJ2-1, with a tentative D call TRBD1 (6 bases). V gave up 5 bases and J gave up 5 bases, with 16 bases separating them. The CDR3 consists of 15 residues. Germline values: CDR1 LGHNT, CDR2 FRNRAP. The CDR3 nucleotides are TGTGCTAGTGGTAGGGCAGGGGCACTCGACAATGAGCAGTTCTTC. Translation: CASGRAGALDNEQFF.

This clone was recorded only once. This chain uses TRBV30 with TRBJ2-7; tentative D call: TRBD2 (6 bases). The germline V gene encodes CDR1 GTSNPN and CDR2 SVGIG (reference sequence). The CDR3 has 12 amino acids. V lost 5 bases and J 0 bases, leaving 8 bases between the germline ends. The CDR3 region has the DNA TGTGCCTGGGGGGGGAGCTCCTACGAGCAGTACTTC. It translates to CAWGGSSYEQYF.